One and the same sample provided the 5 T cell receptor beta chains below, sequenced in a study of Graves' ophthalmopathy and Graves' hyperthyroidism. Researchers took RNA transcripts and amplified TCR beta CDR3 regions from them. First-round RT-PCR employed HTBI primers, with a second-round multiplex PCR after it. TCRdb reprocessed the multiplex PCR reads with MiXCR, giving one entry per CDR3 protein. The table lists about 1.1 million distinct CDR3 sequences, about 38% of them singletons. The sequenced sample was peripheral blood or thyroid tissue (not recorded which). The source of these receptors is an adult man with Graves' hyperthyroidism.

CDR3 amino acids: CATQRGDIDNSPLHF. The CDR3 DNA reads TGTGCCACGCAAAGGGGAGACATAGATAATTCACCCCTCCACTTT. J is TRBJ1-6 and V is TRBV27; D might be TRBD1 (5 bases). Looked up from germline, CDR1 is MNHEY and CDR2 is SMNVEV (reference sequence). V lost 10 bases and J 5 bases, leaving 18 bases between the germline ends. The CDR3 is 15 residues long.

This clonotype was picked up a small number of times. The rearrangement uses TRBV7-2 and TRBJ1-1; D not resolved. V lost 3 bases, J lost 6 bases, and 11 bases lay in between. CDR1 and CDR2 (germline): SGHTA, FQGNSA. This CDR3 spans 13 amino acids. CDR3 loop: CASSFTGGSEAFF. CDR3 sequence (DNA): TGTGCCAGCAGCTTCACGGGCGGTTCTGAAGCTTTCTTT.

As to this clonotype: Germline and junction disagree at one end, which may indicate a read error. The rearrangement uses TRBV6-1 and TRBJ2-5; no definite D call. The CDR3 contains 13 residues. CDR1 and CDR2 from the germline V gene are MNHNS and SASEGT. In DNA, the CDR3 is TGTGCCGGCAGACCCCTCCCCCGGGAGACCCAGTACTTC. It translates to CAGRPLPRETQYF.

This clonotype was detected many times. The junction departs from the called germline gene at one end, perhaps through a read error. The chain employs TRBV20-1 and TRBJ2-5; no firm D call. There are 13 residues in the CDR3. The germline V gene encodes CDR1 DFQATT and CDR2 SNEGSKA (reference sequence). CDR3: CSARDLAQETQYF. CDR3 coding DNA: TGCAGTGCAAGAGACCTTGCCCAAGAGACCCAGTACTTC.

V usage is TRBV20-1 and J usage is TRBJ1-1; 7 nucleotides line up with TRBD1. Germline CDR1 is DFQATT and CDR2 is SNEGSKA (reference sequence). The V gene end was trimmed by 2 bases and the J gene end by 11 bases; junction bases not matched to a gene: 17. The CDR3 loop spans 15 amino acids. The CDR3 DNA sequence: TGCAGTGCTAGAAAGACAGGGAACACCGGGGAGCTCGCTTTCTTT. Translating it yields CSARKTGNTGELAFF.